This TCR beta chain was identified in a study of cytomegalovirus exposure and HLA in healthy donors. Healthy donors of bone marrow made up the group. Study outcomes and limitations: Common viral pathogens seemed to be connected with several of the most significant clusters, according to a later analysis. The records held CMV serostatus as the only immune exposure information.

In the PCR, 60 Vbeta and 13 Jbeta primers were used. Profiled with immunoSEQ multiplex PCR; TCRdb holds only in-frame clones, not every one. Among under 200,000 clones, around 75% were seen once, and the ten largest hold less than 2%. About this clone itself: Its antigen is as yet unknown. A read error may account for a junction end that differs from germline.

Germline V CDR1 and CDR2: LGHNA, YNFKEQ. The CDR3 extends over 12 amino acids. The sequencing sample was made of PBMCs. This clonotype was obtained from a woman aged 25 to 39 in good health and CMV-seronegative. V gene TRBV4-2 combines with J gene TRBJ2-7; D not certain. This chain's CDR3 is CAGSQDLTEQYF. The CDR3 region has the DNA TGTGCCGGCAGCCAAGATTTGACAGAGCAGTACTTC.